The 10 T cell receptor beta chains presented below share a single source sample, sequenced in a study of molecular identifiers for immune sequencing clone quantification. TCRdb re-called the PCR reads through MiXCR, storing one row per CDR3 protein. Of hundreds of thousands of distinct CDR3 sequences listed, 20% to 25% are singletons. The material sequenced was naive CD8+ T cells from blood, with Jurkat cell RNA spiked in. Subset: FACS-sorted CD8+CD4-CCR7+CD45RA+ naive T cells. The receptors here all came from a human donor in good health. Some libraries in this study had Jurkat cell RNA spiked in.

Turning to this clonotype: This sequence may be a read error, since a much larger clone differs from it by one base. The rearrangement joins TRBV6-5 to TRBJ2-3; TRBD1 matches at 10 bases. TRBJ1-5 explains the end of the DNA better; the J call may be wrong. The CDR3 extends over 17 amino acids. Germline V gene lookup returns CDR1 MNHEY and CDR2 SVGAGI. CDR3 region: CASSYGTGAVSTDTQHF. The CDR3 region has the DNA TGTGCCAGCAGTTACGGGACAGGGGCGGTTAGCACAGATACGCAGCATTTT.

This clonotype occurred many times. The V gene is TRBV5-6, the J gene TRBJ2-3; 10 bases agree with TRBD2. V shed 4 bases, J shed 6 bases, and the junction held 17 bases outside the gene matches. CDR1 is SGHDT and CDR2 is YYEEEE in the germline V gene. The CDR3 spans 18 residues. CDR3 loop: CASSRPQSGGAIVDTQYF. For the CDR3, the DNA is TGTGCCAGCAGCCGCCCACAGAGCGGGGGGGCCATTGTGGATACGCAGTATTTT.

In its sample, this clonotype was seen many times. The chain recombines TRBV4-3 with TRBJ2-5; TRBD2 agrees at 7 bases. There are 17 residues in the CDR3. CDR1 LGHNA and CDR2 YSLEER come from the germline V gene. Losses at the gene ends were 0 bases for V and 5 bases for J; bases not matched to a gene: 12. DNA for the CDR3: TGCGCCAGCAGCCAAGATTCAGGCGGGAGCTGGCTGGAGACCCAGTACTTC. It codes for CASSQDSGGSWLETQYF.

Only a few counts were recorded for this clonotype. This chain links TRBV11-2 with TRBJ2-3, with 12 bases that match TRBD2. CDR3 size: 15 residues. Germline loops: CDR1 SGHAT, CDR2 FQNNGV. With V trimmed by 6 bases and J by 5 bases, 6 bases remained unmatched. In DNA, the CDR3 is TGTGCCAGCAGGCCTAGCGGGGGGGCCAAAGATACGCAGTATTTT. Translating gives CASRPSGGAKDTQYF.

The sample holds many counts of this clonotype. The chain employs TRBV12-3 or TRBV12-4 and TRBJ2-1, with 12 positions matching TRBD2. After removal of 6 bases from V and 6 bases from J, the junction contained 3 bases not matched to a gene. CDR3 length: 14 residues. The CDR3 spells CASRPTSGSNEQFF. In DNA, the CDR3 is TGTGCCAGCAGACCGACTAGCGGGAGCAATGAGCAGTTCTTC.

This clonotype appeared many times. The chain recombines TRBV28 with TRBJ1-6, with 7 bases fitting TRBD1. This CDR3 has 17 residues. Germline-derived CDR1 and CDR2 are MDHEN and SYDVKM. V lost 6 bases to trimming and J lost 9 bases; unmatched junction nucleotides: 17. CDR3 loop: CASRSLTGFGPSSPLHF. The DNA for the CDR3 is TGTGCCAGCAGGTCCCTGACAGGGTTTGGTCCAAGTTCACCCCTCCACTTT.

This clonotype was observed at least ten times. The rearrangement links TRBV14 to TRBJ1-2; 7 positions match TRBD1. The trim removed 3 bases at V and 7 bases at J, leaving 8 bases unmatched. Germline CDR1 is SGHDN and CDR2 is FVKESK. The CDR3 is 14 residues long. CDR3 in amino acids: CASSHRDRYFGYTF. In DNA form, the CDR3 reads TGTGCCAGCAGCCACCGGGACAGATATTTTGGCTACACCTTC.

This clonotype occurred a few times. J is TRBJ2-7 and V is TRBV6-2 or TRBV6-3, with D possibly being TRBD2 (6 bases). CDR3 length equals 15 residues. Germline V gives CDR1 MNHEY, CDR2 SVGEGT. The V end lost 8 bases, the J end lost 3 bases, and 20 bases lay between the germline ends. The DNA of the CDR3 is TGTGCCAGCGTACGGTTGGACGCCGGGGGCTACGAGCAGTACTTC. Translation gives CASVRLDAGGYEQYF.

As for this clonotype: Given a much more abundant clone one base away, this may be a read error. The CDR3 region is CASSLDLAGAYEQHF. The CDR3 DNA reads TGCGCCAGCAGCTTGGACTTAGCGGGAGCCTACGAGCAGCACTTC. The genes are TRBV5-1 and TRBJ2-7, with 9 bases matching TRBD2. Germline V gives CDR1 SGHRS, CDR2 YFSETQ. The CDR3 has 15 residues.

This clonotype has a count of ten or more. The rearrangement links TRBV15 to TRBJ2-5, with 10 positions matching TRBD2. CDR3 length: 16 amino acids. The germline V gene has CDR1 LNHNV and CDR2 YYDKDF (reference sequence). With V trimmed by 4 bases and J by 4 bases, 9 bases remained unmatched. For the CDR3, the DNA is TGTGCCACCAGCACCTCACTCTCTAGCGGGAGAGAGACCCAGTACTTC. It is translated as CATSTSLSSGRETQYF. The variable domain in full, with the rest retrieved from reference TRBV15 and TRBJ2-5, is DAMVIQNPRYQVTQFGKPVTLSCSQTLNHNVMYWYQQKSSQAPKLLFHYYDKDFNNEADTPDNFQSRRPNTSFCFLDIRSPGLGDTAMYLCATSTSLSSGRETQYFGPGTRLLVL.